These T cell receptor beta chains were read from a single sample in a study of CD8+ T cells in alopecia areata. Clones were sequenced by immunoSEQ multiplex PCR, and TCRdb holds only the in-frame ones, with some missing. Among under 300,000 clones, less than 80% were seen once, and the ten largest hold about 1.3%. The sample was CD4+ T cells sorted from blood, taken at week 0. The source is a human donor with alopecia areata. Both conserved end residues are part of each CDR3. A D gene is named only where the DNA matches it firmly. Rows give clone size only sometimes, using once, few, many, or a class for an expanded clone.

>.|TRBV6-1|18|TRBJ2-3|.
TGTGCCAGCAGTGACCCGCTAACAGGGTCCCTCACACCAGATACGCAGTATTTT
CASSDPLTGSLTPDTQYF
>.|TRBV9|16|TRBJ2-3|few
TGTGCCAGCAGCGTAGCTACACAGGGGAGGGGAGATACGCAGTATTTT
CASSVATQGRGDTQYF
>.|TRBV29-1|11|TRBJ1-3|.
TGCAGCGTTGATTCCGGAAACACCATATATTTT
CSVDSGNTIYF
>TRBD1|TRBV5-1|14|TRBJ1-5|.
TGCGCCAGCAGCCACACAGGGGGCAATCAGCCCCAGCATTTT
CASSHTGGNQPQHF
>TRBD1|TRBV7-3|16|TRBJ2-3|.
TGTGCCAGCAGCTTAAGGCCAGGGGGCACGGTAGATACGCAGTATTTT
CASSLRPGGTVDTQYF
>TRBD1|TRBV29-1|13|TRBJ1-4|.
TGCAGCGGCCGGACAGGGAACGAGGAAAAACTGTTTTTT
CSGRTGNEEKLFF
>TRBD2|TRBV5-1|15|TRBJ2-1|once
TGCGCCAGCAGCTCCCCGGGACTAGACCACAATGAGCAGTTCTTC
CASSSPGLDHNEQFF
>TRBD1|TRBV9|15|TRBJ1-6|.
TGTGCCAGCAGCGTCACCGGGACAGGGGTCTCACCCCTCCACTTT
CASSVTGTGVSPLHF
>.|TRBV29-1|13|TRBJ1-4|.
TGCAGCGTTGTAGATAGGGGAGGCGAAAAACTGTTTTTT
CSVVDRGGEKLFF
>.|TRBV11-2|13|TRBJ2-7|.
TGTGCCAGCAGTACCGAGAGGTCGTACGAGCAGTACTTC
CASSTERSYEQYF
>.|TRBV7-2|16|TRBJ2-6|.
TGTGCCAGCAGCTTAGCGGGGCCAGCTGGGGCCAACGTCCTGACTTTC
CASSLAGPAGANVLTF
>.|TRBV7-2|13|TRBJ2-3|medium-sized
TGTGCCAGCAGCCCACTCCGTACAGATACGCAGTATTTT
CASSPLRTDTQYF
>.|TRBV2|13|TRBJ1-5|.
TGTGCCAGCAGTGTAATACCAAATCAGCCCCAGCATTTT
CASSVIPNQPQHF
>.|TRBV2|16|TRBJ2-3|.
TGTGCCAGCATAAGATATAGACAGGCAAACACAGATACGCAGTATTTT
CASIRYRQANTDTQYF
>TRBD1|TRBV29-1|14|TRBJ2-5|.
TGCAGCGCAACACGCCGGGACAGGGCAGAGACCCAGTACTTC
CSATRRDRAETQYF
>.|TRBV5-4|15|TRBJ2-1|.
TGTGCCAGCAGCTTGAGTCCAGGGCCGGCCAATGAGCAGTTCTTC
CASSLSPGPANEQFF
>TRBD2|TRBV5-6|17|TRBJ2-1|.
TGTGCCAGCAGCGCCCTAGCGGGGGGGCACCCTTACAATGAGCAGTTCTTC
CASSALAGGHPYNEQFF
>.|TRBV7-3|13|TRBJ1-6|.
TGTGCCAGCAGCTTAAGGCAGGGTGGCACCCTCCACTTT
CASSLRQGGTLHF
>.|TRBV30|13|TRBJ1-1|.
TGTGCCTGGAGTGCTGGGTGGAACACTGAAGCTTTCTTT
CAWSAGWNTEAFF
>TRBD1|TRBV9|19|TRBJ1-4|few
TGTGCCAGCAGCGTGGACGCACAGGGGCTCCTTTCCCGAAATGAAAAACTGTTTTTT
CASSVDAQGLLSRNEKLFF
>.|TRBV7-2|14|TRBJ2-5|few
TGTGCCAGCAGCTTAGCCCGGCAGGCCCCGACCCAGTACTTC
CASSLARQAPTQYF
>TRBD2|TRBV12-5|16|TRBJ2-5|.
TGTGCTAGTGGTTTGGTACTCGACGGGAGGGGAGAGACCCAGTACTTC
CASGLVLDGRGETQYF
>.|TRBV20-1|11|TRBJ2-1|.
TGCAGTGCTAGGATTCTGGCGGATCAGTTCTTC
CSARILADQFF
>TRBD1|TRBV19|15|TRBJ2-7|.
TGTGCCAGCTCTTCTGGGGCAGGGGGCCTCTACGAGCAGTACTTC
CASSSGAGGLYEQYF
>.|TRBV19|14|TRBJ2-4|.
TGTGCCAGTCGAACCCGACAGGCGGAAAACATTCAGTACTTC
CASRTRQAENIQYF
>TRBD2|TRBV29-1|17|TRBJ2-2|.
TGCAGCGTTGTTGTGCTAGCGGGGGGCCGGCGCACCGGGGAGCTGTTTTTT
CSVVVLAGGRRTGELFF
>.|TRBV25-1|12|TRBJ2-7|.
TGTGCCAGCAGTCCGGGGGCCTACGAGCAGTACTTC
CASSPGAYEQYF
>TRBD1|TRBV9|15|TRBJ1-5|.
TGTGCCAGCAGCGGCACAGGGGCGCGCAATCAGCCCCAGCATTTT
CASSGTGARNQPQHF
>TRBD2|TRBV29-1|11|TRBJ2-3|.
TGCAGCGGTAACCTAGCGGGGCCGCAGTATTTT
CSGNLAGPQYF
>.|TRBV9|15|TRBJ1-1|.
TGTGCCAGCAGCGTCACTGGACAGTCTAACACTGAAGCTTTCTTT
CASSVTGQSNTEAFF
>TRBD1|TRBV25-1|15|TRBJ1-6|.
TGTGCCAGCAGTGAAGGACAGGGCGACGATTCACCCCTCCACTTT
CASSEGQGDDSPLHF
>.|TRBV29-1|11|TRBJ1-2|.
TGCAGCGTTGAAGATCCCCATGGCTACACCTTC
CSVEDPHGYTF
>.|TRBV27|13|TRBJ2-2|.
TGTGCCAGCAGTTTTCGGGGTACCGGGGAGCTGTTTTTT
CASSFRGTGELFF
>.|TRBV9|13|TRBJ2-1|.
TGTGCCAGCAGCGTAGCTACATCGCTTGAGCAGTTCTTC
CASSVATSLEQFF
>.|TRBV4-2|12|TRBJ1-2|.
TGTGCCAGCAGCCAAGGGGCATCTGGCTACACCTTC
CASSQGASGYTF
>.|TRBV7-6|15|TRBJ2-2|few
TGTGCCAGCAGCCCGCCCGGGGGAAACACCGGGGAGCTGTTTTTT
CASSPPGGNTGELFF
>.|TRBV30|15|TRBJ1-2|.
TGTGCCTGGAGCGCCTACACAGCGGATCGCTATGGCTACACCTTC
CAWSAYTADRYGYTF
>.|TRBV29-1|10|TRBJ1-2|.
TGCAGTACGGGGGATTATGGCTACACCTTC
CSTGDYGYTF
>.|TRBV5-1|14|TRBJ2-4|.
TGCGCCAGCGGCACCACAGGGTTGGGGGACATTCAGTACTTC
CASGTTGLGDIQYF
>TRBD1|TRBV7-2|15|TRBJ2-7|.
TGTGCCAGCAGCTTAGCCGGACAGGGGGGGTACGAGCAGTACTTC
CASSLAGQGGYEQYF
>TRBD1|TRBV29-1|13|TRBJ1-2|.
TGCAGCGTTGAATGGACAGGGACCTATGGCTACACCTTC
CSVEWTGTYGYTF
>TRBD2|TRBV6-5|13|TRBJ2-7|.
TGTGCCAGCAGTAAGGGACTACCTTACGAGCAGTACTTC
CASSKGLPYEQYF
>.|TRBV29-1|12|TRBJ2-7|.
TGCAGCGTTGAGAAGGGAAGCTACGAGCAGTACTTC
CSVEKGSYEQYF
>TRBD1|TRBV29-1|13|TRBJ2-7|.
TGCAGCGGCCGGGACAGCAGCTCCTACGAGCAGTACTTC
CSGRDSSSYEQYF
>.|TRBV5-1|14|TRBJ2-5|.
TGCGCCAGCAGCTTGACCGACACGACAGAGACCCAGTACTTC
CASSLTDTTETQYF
>TRBD1|TRBV11-2|14|TRBJ2-3|.
TGTGCCAGCAGCCGGGACAGGGGAACAGATACGCAGTATTTT
CASSRDRGTDTQYF
>TRBD2|TRBV7-2|14|TRBJ2-7|.
TGTGCCAGCAGCTTAGGAGCAGCGGGGAACGAGCAGTACTTC
CASSLGAAGNEQYF
>.|TRBV11-2|12|TRBJ2-5|few
TGTGCCAGCAGCCCCCTCCAAGAGACCCAGTACTTC
CASSPLQETQYF
>.|TRBV5-1|14|TRBJ2-5|few
TGCGCCAGCAGCCTCCAGAGCTTCCAAGAGACCCAGTACTTC
CASSLQSFQETQYF
>.|TRBV7-2|14|TRBJ2-4|.
TGTGCCAGCAGCCACTCAGACAACGGGGACATTCAGTACTTC
CASSHSDNGDIQYF
>TRBD1|TRBV30|13|TRBJ1-5|.
TGTGCCTGGGGACAGGGGTTGGGTCAGCCCCAGCATTTT
CAWGQGLGQPQHF
>.|TRBV4-2|16|TRBJ2-5|once
TGTGCCAGCAGCCAAGGGGTCGGGTTGGACCAAGAGACCCAGTACTTC
CASSQGVGLDQETQYF